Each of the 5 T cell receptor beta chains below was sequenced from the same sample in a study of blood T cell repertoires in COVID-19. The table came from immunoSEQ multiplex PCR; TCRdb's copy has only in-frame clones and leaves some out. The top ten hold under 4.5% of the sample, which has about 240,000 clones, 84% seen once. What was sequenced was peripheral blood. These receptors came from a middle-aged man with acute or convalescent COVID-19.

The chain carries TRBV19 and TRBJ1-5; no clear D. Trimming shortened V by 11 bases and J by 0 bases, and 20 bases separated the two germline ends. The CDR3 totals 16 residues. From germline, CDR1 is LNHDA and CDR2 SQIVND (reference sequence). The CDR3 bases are TGTGCCGGAGGAGGTATAGGTACACTTAGCAATCAGCCCCAGCATTTT. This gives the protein CAGGGIGTLSNQPQHF.

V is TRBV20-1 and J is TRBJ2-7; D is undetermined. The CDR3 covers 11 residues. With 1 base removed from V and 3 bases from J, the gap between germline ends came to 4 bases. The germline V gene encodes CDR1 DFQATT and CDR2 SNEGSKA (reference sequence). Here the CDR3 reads CSARVIYEQYF. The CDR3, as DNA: TGCAGTGCTAGAGTTATCTACGAGCAGTACTTC.

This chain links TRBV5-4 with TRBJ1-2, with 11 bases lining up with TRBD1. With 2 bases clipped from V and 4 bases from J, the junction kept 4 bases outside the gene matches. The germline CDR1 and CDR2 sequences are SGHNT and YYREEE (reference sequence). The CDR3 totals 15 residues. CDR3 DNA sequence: TGTGCCAGCAGCTTCGGGACAGGGGGGGCCTATGGCTACACCTTC. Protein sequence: CASSFGTGGAYGYTF.

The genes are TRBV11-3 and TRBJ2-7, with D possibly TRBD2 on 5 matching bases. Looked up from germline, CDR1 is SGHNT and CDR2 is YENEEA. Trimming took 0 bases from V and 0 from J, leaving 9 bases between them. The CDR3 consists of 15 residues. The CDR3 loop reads CASSLDPGSSYEQYF. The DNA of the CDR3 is TGTGCCAGCAGCTTAGACCCGGGAAGCTCCTACGAGCAGTACTTC.

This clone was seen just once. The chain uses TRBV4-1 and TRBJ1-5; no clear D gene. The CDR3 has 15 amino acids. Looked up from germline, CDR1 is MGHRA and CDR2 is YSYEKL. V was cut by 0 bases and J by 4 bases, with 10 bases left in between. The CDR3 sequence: CASSQEEVRNQPQHF. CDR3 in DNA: TGCGCCAGCAGCCAAGAGGAGGTTAGGAATCAGCCCCAGCATTTT.